This T cell receptor beta chain appears in the sequencing data of a study of blood T cells in healthy people across ages. The germline gives CDR1 LGHNA, CDR2 YNFKEQ. The junction had 5 bases not matched to a gene; V was cut back by 0 bases and J by 2 bases. This CDR3 spans 16 amino acids. This clonotype was observed a few times. A second about 6 to 12 cycle PCR used barcoded and J-beta primers. Each cDNA molecule was tagged by a template-switch adaptor that had 12 random nucleotides. TCRdb itself ran the 5' RACE reads through MiXCR, one entry per CDR3 protein. The data contain 650,000 to 1,000,000 distinct CDR3 sequences, 35% to 40% of them singletons.

This TCR was sampled from a young man in good health. V usage is TRBV4-2 and J usage is TRBJ2-7, with TRBD1 matching over 9 bases. Sequencing was performed on blood. CDR3 DNA: TGTGCCAGCAGCCAAGACGCCGGGACAGGGACCTACGAGCAGTACTTC. Its translation: CASSQDAGTGTYEQYF.